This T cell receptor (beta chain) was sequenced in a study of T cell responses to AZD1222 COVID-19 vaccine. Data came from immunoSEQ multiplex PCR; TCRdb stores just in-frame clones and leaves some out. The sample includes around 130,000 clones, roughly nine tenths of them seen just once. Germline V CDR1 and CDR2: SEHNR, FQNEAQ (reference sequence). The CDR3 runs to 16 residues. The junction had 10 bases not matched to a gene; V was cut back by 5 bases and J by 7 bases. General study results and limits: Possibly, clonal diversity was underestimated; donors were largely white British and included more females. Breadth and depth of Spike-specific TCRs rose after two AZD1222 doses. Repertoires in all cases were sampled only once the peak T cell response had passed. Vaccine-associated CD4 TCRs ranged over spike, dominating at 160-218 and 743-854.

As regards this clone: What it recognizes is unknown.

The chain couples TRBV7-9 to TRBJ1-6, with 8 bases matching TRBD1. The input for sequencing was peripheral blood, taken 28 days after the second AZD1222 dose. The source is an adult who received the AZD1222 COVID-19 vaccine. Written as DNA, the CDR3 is TGTGCCAGCAGCCCCAGGACAGGGATAGCGAATTCACCCCTCCACTTT. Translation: CASSPRTGIANSPLHF.